This T cell receptor (beta chain) was recorded in a study of shared clonotypes between healthy human individuals. Study conclusions and caveats: Generally, naive subsets (rather than memory subsets) showed larger estimated richness. Among donors, clonotype sharing was expected to be affected by sequencing depth.

Worth noting for this clone: Its antigen is currently unknown.

The assay used deep level. Methods used by the authors: There were no quality scores in the junction-only immunoSEQ sequences, so filtering differed. Clones were read by immunoSEQ multiplex PCR, and TCRdb kept only the in-frame ones, dropping some. Clonal size and the V and J genes are those of that table, whereas D and trimming came from the DNA. Of about 1,500,000 clones listed, approximately 96% are singletons. Material: naive CD4+ T cells sorted from blood. Subset denoted: CD45RA+ positively selected. The receptor comes from a man aged 25-45 years in good health.

The CDR3 sequence: CSASTGVHNQPQHF. The CDR3 nucleotides are TGCAGCGCTTCAACCGGGGTACACAATCAGCCCCAGCATTTT. J is TRBJ1-5 and V is TRBV29-1; no clear D gene. The CDR3 is made up of 14 amino acids. Germline-derived CDR1 and CDR2 are SQVTM and ANQGSEA. The V end lost 7 bases, the J end lost 3 bases, and 16 bases lay between the germline ends. The full variable domain, its missing parts supplied by reference TRBV29-1 and TRBJ1-5, is SAVISQKPSRDICQRGTSLTIQCQVDSQVTMMFWYRQQPGQSLTLIATANQGSEATYESGFVIDKFPISRPNLTFSTLTVSNMSPEDSSIYLCSASTGVHNQPQHFGDGTRLSIL.